This is a list of T cell receptor beta chains from one sample in a study of shared clonotypes between healthy human individuals. Measured with immunoSEQ multiplex PCR; TCRdb has only the in-frame clones, and not every one. The sample gives 450,000 to 600,000 clones, around 74% of which show up once; roughly 13% is in the top ten. The sample was PBMCs. The source is a woman between 35 and 50 years old in good health. Some clones in this sample may be carry-over from other donors' samples. Each CDR3 is given with its conserved first and last residue. The D gene is left open where the match is weak. The listing skips clone size in some rows; elsewhere it reads once, few, many or a size class.

clone size	V gene	D gene	J gene	CDR3 DNA	CDR3 protein
.	TRBV11-3	TRBD2	TRBJ2-1	TGTGCCAGCAGCTCCCGGGGGGTGCGGGGAGGGTCCTACAATGAGCAGTTCTTC	CASSSRGVRGGSYNEQFF
.	TRBV30	.	TRBJ1-3	TGTGCCTGGAGTGTACTCAGGGGTTCCGGAAACACCATATATTTT	CAWSVLRGSGNTIYF
.	TRBV30	.	TRBJ1-5	TGTGCCTGGAGTAAAGGGCGGGTCGGTAATCAGCCCCAGCATTTT	CAWSKGRVGNQPQHF
.	TRBV28	.	TRBJ1-1	TGTGCCAGCAGTTTCCCGGGGAACACTGAAGCTTTCTTT	CASSFPGNTEAFF
.	TRBV7-5	.	TRBJ2-2	TGTGTCAGAAGCGCGGGTCCGGGACACACTCGCACCGGGGAGCTGTTTTTT	CVRSAGPGHTRTGELFF
.	TRBV30	.	TRBJ2-5	TGTGCCTGGAGTCCCCCCAGCGGCTACGTGAGTGAGACCCAGTACTTC	CAWSPPSGYVSETQYF
.	TRBV6-1	TRBD2	TRBJ2-1	TGTGCCAGCATAGGACTAGCGGGAGGATATGAGCAGTTCTTC	CASIGLAGGYEQFF
.	TRBV19	TRBD1	TRBJ2-1	TGTGCCAGTAGTACCCCGACAGGGAATGAGCAGTTCTTC	CASSTPTGNEQFF
.	TRBV6-4	TRBD2	TRBJ2-1	TGTGCCAGCAGTGAGGGACTAGCGGGAAGGAATGAGCAGTTCTTC	CASSEGLAGRNEQFF
.	TRBV28	.	TRBJ1-2	TGTGCCAGCAGTTTTCCCCCCCAGCTTGATAACTATGGCTACACCTTC	CASSFPPQLDNYGYTF
.	TRBV15	TRBD1	TRBJ1-2	TGTGCCACCAGCAGAGTAAGGGGGCCGGGGAGTGGCTACACCTTC	CATSRVRGPGSGYTF
.	TRBV20-1	.	TRBJ2-7	TGCAGTGCCGTCAGGGGCGAGCAGTACTTC	CSAVRGEQYF
once	TRBV13	TRBD2	TRBJ2-7	TGTGCCAGCAGCGCGAGGGGACTAGCGGGAGCCTCCTACGAGCAGTACTTC	CASSARGLAGASYEQYF
few	TRBV10-3	TRBD1	TRBJ1-5	TGTGCCATCAGTGAGTCAGGGGACAGGGTCAATCAGCCCCAGCATTTT	CAISESGDRVNQPQHF
.	TRBV4-2	TRBD2	TRBJ2-3	TGTGCCAGCAGCCAAGAGGAGACTAGCGCCACAGATACGCAGTATTTT	CASSQEETSATDTQYF
.	TRBV30	.	TRBJ1-1	TGTGCCTGGGGGGGGACCTTCATGAACACTGAAGCTTTCTTT	CAWGGTFMNTEAFF
once	TRBV2	.	TRBJ2-2	TGTGCCAGCAACCCATTTGACACCGGGGAGCTGTTTTTT	CASNPFDTGELFF
few	TRBV7-3	.	TRBJ2-1	TGTGCCAGCAGTTTGGGACTTCAGAGGGGCAATGAGCAGTTCTTC	CASSLGLQRGNEQFF
.	TRBV2	.	TRBJ2-1	TGTGCCAGCAGTACGAACGAGGGGAATGAGCAGTTCTTC	CASSTNEGNEQFF
.	TRBV7-2	.	TRBJ2-1	TGTGCCAGCAGCTCATCAAGGACCGGAGAGCAGTTCTTC	CASSSSRTGEQFF
.	TRBV28	.	TRBJ2-7	TGTGCCAGCAGTTCCCCGGGCAGGCCCCTCTACGAGCAGTACTTC	CASSSPGRPLYEQYF
.	TRBV28	.	TRBJ1-4	TGTGCCAGCAGTCCGGGGGGACTGGAAAAACTGTTTTTT	CASSPGGLEKLFF
.	TRBV11-2	.	TRBJ2-7	TGTGCCAGCAGCGGTAAGGGAAACTCCTACGAGCAGTACTTC	CASSGKGNSYEQYF
many	TRBV7-9	.	TRBJ2-5	TGTGCCAGCAGCTTCCCGACAGGCTATACCCAAGAGACCCAGTACTTC	CASSFPTGYTQETQYF
.	TRBV19	.	TRBJ2-7	TGTGCCAGTAGTACCCAGGGGGGAGTCTACGAGCAGTACTTC	CASSTQGGVYEQYF
once	TRBV7-3	TRBD2	TRBJ2-1	TGTGCCAGCAGCTTAGGCCCAGCGGGAGGCTATGAGCAGTTCTTC	CASSLGPAGGYEQFF
.	TRBV5-4	TRBD2	TRBJ2-3	TGTGCCAGCAGCAGAGCGGGAGGGCCTTTAGATACGCAGTATTTT	CASSRAGGPLDTQYF
many	TRBV7-7	TRBD2	TRBJ2-5	TGTGCTAGCAGCCCCCCGACTAGCGCCTTAGAGGCGGCCCAGTACTTC	CASSPPTSALEAAQYF
.	TRBV6-1	.	TRBJ1-5	TGTGCCAGCAGTGAAGCAAGGGGAGGCCAGCCCCAGCATTTT	CASSEARGGQPQHF
.	TRBV19	TRBD2	TRBJ2-3	TGTGCCAGTTCGGCGGGCGGACTAGCGGGAGGTGATACGCAGTATTTT	CASSAGGLAGGDTQYF
few	TRBV7-9	TRBD2	TRBJ2-1	TGTGCCAGCAGCCCCCGCGGGGGGAGCTCCTACAATGAGCAGTTCTTC	CASSPRGGSSYNEQFF
.	TRBV5-5	TRBD1	TRBJ1-1	TGTGCCAGCAGCCCCCCACAGGGGATGGACACTGAAGCTTTCTTT	CASSPPQGMDTEAFF
.	TRBV7-2	.	TRBJ2-1	TGTGCCAGCAGCTCTGCTAGTGGAGCATACAATGAGCAGTTCTTC	CASSSASGAYNEQFF
.	TRBV27	.	TRBJ2-5	TGTGCCAGCAGTTTAACAGGGCGGGAGACCCAGTACTTC	CASSLTGRETQYF
.	TRBV11-2	.	TRBJ2-7	TGTGCCAGCAGCTTAGTATCCTACGAGCAGTACTTC	CASSLVSYEQYF
few	TRBV10-3	TRBD2	TRBJ2-5	TGTGCCATCAGTGGGGACGGGCTAGCGGGAGGTGCTAGGGAGACCCAGTACTTC	CAISGDGLAGGARETQYF
.	TRBV30	.	TRBJ1-1	TGTGCCTGGAAAAGGGCGAACACTGAAGCTTTCTTT	CAWKRANTEAFF
.	TRBV13	TRBD1	TRBJ2-7	TGTGCCAGCAGCTTACGGACAGGACCTCACGAGCAGTACTTC	CASSLRTGPHEQYF
once	TRBV10-3	TRBD1	TRBJ1-2	TGTGCCATCAGTGGACCGGGACAGGGAGTAGATGGCTACACCTTC	CAISGPGQGVDGYTF
many	TRBV5-1	.	TRBJ1-1	TGCGCCAGCAGCTTGAAGCGACAAGATAACACTGAAGCTTTCTTT	CASSLKRQDNTEAFF
.	TRBV7-9	.	TRBJ1-2	TGTGCCAGCAGCTTTCCGGACCGTGGCTACACCTTC	CASSFPDRGYTF
.	TRBV28	.	TRBJ1-4	TGTGCCAGCAGTTCCGGACAGATAGTAGGTGAAAAACTGTTTTTT	CASSSGQIVGEKLFF
once	TRBV30	TRBD1	TRBJ1-3	TGTGCCTGGAGTGGGACAGGGGGTGGAAACACCATATATTTT	CAWSGTGGGNTIYF
.	TRBV9	TRBD2	TRBJ2-1	TGTGCCAGCAGCTTAGAAGGACTAGCGAACAATGAGCAGTTCTTC	CASSLEGLANNEQFF
.	TRBV6-1	TRBD2	TRBJ2-1	TGTGCCAGCAGTAGGACTAGCGGGGTATTTTATGAGCAGTTCTTC	CASSRTSGVFYEQFF
once	TRBV5-6	.	TRBJ2-5	TGTGCCAGCAGCTTGGGACTCCCTAGCAGAGAGACCCAGTACTTC	CASSLGLPSRETQYF
.	TRBV7-2	TRBD2	TRBJ2-2	TGTGCCAGCAGCTTTACGCTAGCGGTAGTTCTAGGGGGGGAGCTGTTTTTT	CASSFTLAVVLGGELFF
.	TRBV5-1	.	TRBJ2-3	TGCGCCAGCAGCTTGGAAGCCGGCCTTGATACGCAGTATTTT	CASSLEAGLDTQYF
many	TRBV2	TRBD1	TRBJ1-1	TGTGCCACAACAGGGGTGAACACTGAAGCTTTCTTT	CATTGVNTEAFF
few	TRBV6-1	.	TRBJ1-5	TGTTCCACAGGGTTTCAGCCCCAGCATTTT	CSTGFQPQHF
once	TRBV7-9	.	TRBJ2-3	TGTGCCAGCAGCTTACGGGACACCCGCACAGATACGCAGTATTTT	CASSLRDTRTDTQYF
.	TRBV23-1	.	TRBJ1-5	TGCGCCAGCAGTCGCGGTGCAGGAGCGAGTAGCAATCAGCCCCAGCATTTT	CASSRGAGASSNQPQHF
.	TRBV27	TRBD2	TRBJ2-3	TGTGCCAGCAGTCGACGACTAGCGGGAGTGGATGCGCAGTATTTT	CASSRRLAGVDAQYF
.	TRBV9	TRBD2	TRBJ2-1	TGTGCCAGCAGCGTAGACCCGGCTAGCGGGAGAATCGGGCAGTTCTTC	CASSVDPASGRIGQFF
.	TRBV27	TRBD2	TRBJ2-1	TGTGCCAGCAGTTTATATTACAAGACAGGGACTAGCGGGAGAAATGAGCAGTTCTTC	CASSLYYKTGTSGRNEQFF